Presented here are 4 T cell receptor beta chains from one specimen sequenced in a study of OX40 agonist ivuxolimab in advanced cancers. Sequencing was performed with immunoSEQ multiplex PCR; in TCRdb, only in-frame clones are kept and a portion is missing. Here the sample spans 90,000 or so clones, 92% being singletons. The specimen comprised CD4+ or CD8+ T cells sorted from blood, sampled in a trial of the OX40 agonist ivuxolimab. The receptor set was obtained from an adult with an advanced solid tumor such as melanoma, head and neck, liver or kidney cancer.

This clone occurred once. At one end, the junction sequence differs from germline, possibly due to a read error. The gene calls are TRBV19 and TRBJ2-3; D ambiguous. The CDR3 extends over 13 amino acids. Germline V lookup: CDR1 LNHDA, CDR2 SQIVND (reference sequence). Here the CDR3 reads CASSPGLYGTEFF. CDR3 sequence (DNA): TGTGCCAGTAGTCCGGGTCTGTATGGTACCGAATTTTTT.

CDR3 sequence (DNA): TGTGCCAGCAGCTTGAGGACAGGTTGGGGTGAGCAGTTCTTC. This encodes CASSLRTGWGEQFF. This chain links TRBV5-6 with TRBJ2-1; 7 bases line up with TRBD1. The V gene's germline CDR1 is SGHDT and CDR2 YYEEEE. The V segment lost 1 base and the J segment 9 bases; nucleotides outside the gene matches: 7. The CDR3 has 14 residues.

The CDR3 region has the DNA TGTGCCAGCAGCTCTCCCCCCTTGGGAGGAACCTTCCAAGAGACCCAGTACTTC. This gives the protein CASSSPPLGGTFQETQYF. This chain uses TRBV7-9 with TRBJ2-5; D is perhaps TRBD2 (6 bases). The CDR3 is 18 residues long. Trimming removed 4 bases at V and 1 base at J, with 22 bases between. Germline loops: CDR1 SEHNR, CDR2 FQNEAQ (reference sequence).

The V and J genes are TRBV9 and TRBJ2-3; D may be TRBD1 (6 bases). The V end lost 1 base, the J end lost 5 bases, and 8 bases lay between the germline ends. The CDR3 extends over 13 amino acids. Germline loops: CDR1 SGDLS, CDR2 YYNGEE. CDR3 amino acids: CASSVIGGDTQYF. For the CDR3, the DNA is TGTGCCAGCAGCGTAATAGGGGGAGATACGCAGTATTTT.